This TCR beta chain was profiled in a study of CXCR3-negative and CXCR3-positive naive CD8 T cells (dated by TCRdb to the late 2010s). Study-wide context: About 150 million TRB reads were obtained in total, roughly 1.5 +/- 0.3 million reads per library. Diversity and physicochemical repertoire analyses were performed on about a dozen donors pooled from two independent experiments. For the TRBV-TRBJ cluster analysis, the naive subsets came from roughly 5 donors, while the memory cells came from 3 donors. Broad study findings and their caveats: Because CXCR3 expression was partially decreased after cryopreservation, freshly isolated PBMCs were used for most assays. TRB CDR3s from CXCR3-positive naive cells showed higher hydrophobicity (lower Kidera factor 4), lower energy, and higher strength and volume indices than CXCR3-negative naive cells. Both naive subsets had comparably high repertoire diversity, while memory CD8+ T cells had much lower repertoire diversity. Surface CD5, linked to self-reactivity in mice, was comparable between naive subsets; TCR interaction strength was therefore also inferred from TRB CDR3 physicochemical properties. TRBV-TRBJ usage was similar between naive CXCR3-negative and CXCR3-positive cells from the same donor, while memory cells showed distinct patterns.

TCRdb records NextSeq 550 as the sequencer. The Human TCR Profiling Kit (MiLaboratory) was used to prepare UMI-labeled 5' RACE TRB cDNA libraries. cDNA synthesis used the entire amount of extracted RNA, and PCR amplification then used the entire amount of cDNA produced. Libraries were prepared in parallel using an identical number of PCR cycles. In the paper's pipeline: MIGEC and MiXCR extracted about 50,000 +/- 10,000 unique UMI-labeled TRB cDNA molecules per library, requiring at least two reads per UMI. An average of roughly 40,000 +/- 10,000 functional in-frame TRB CDR3 nucleotide clonotypes without stop codons was found per library. After each sample was downsampled to 5000 UMI-labeled TRB molecules, VDJtools was used to calculate diversity metrics such as normalized Shannon-Wiener and Chao1. Clonotype-size-weighted physicochemical properties of the central five CDR3 residues (interaction energy, strength, volume and Kidera factor 4) were computed in VDJtools. Based on TCRdb reprocessing of the reads, there is one entry per CDR3 protein sequence, and DNA is missing. TCRdb's processing, not the study's, gives the V and J calls here. The sample's clone listing holds some 68,000 distinct CDR3 sequences. The ten largest clones capture about 4.9% of the sample.

For each CD8+ T cell subset, flow sorting was done in triplicate, and 300,000 or so cells per subset went directly into RLT lysis buffer. Naive CD8+ T cells were defined stringently as CD45RO-CCR7+CD27+CD95- to exclude memory contaminants. Peripheral blood mononuclear cells were isolated from buffy coats using standard density gradient centrifugation. A FACSAria III was used to flow-sort naive CD8+ T cells into CXCR3-negative and CXCR3-positive populations. Total RNA was extracted from sorted cells with an RNeasy Mini Kit. To note about this clonotype: This clone's antigen is unknown.

Sequencing was carried out using naive CXCR3+ CD8+ T cells from blood. What this sample's cell subset or site label stands for: CD45RO-CCR7+CD27+CD95- naive CD8+ T cells expressing CXCR3 (TNR3+). The source is a human donor in good health. Some clones in this sample may be carry-over from other donors' samples.

The CDR3 protein is CASSRPYSNQPQHF. Recombination linked TRBV7-2 to TRBJ1-5; the D call from TCRdb, TRBD1, cannot be confirmed without DNA. Counted from cysteine to phenylalanine, this CDR3 has 14 amino acids. The DNA sequence is not available. CDR1 and CDR2 were assigned from the germline V gene as SGHTA and FQGNSA.